The sequence of this T cell receptor (beta chain) was determined in a study of cytomegalovirus exposure and HLA in healthy donors (dated by TCRdb to the late 2010s). For context, the study as a whole: According to an earlier analysis of 550 to 750 of the donors, about 179 million T cells yielded 117 million unique TCR beta sequences and around 280 Gb of sequence data. The later analysis used no new phenotypic data to find candidate immune exposures, relying instead on TCR beta sequences and their occurrence across donors. Among some 410 genotyped donors of the cohort, an average of around 250,000 unique TCR beta nucleotide sequences was sequenced per donor, of which about 19% were non-productive. A later genetic analysis took genome-wide SNP genotypes for 398 of the 666 donors and used that subset as a discovery cohort. To predict cytomegalovirus infection status, the study combined high-throughput TCR immunosequencing, statistical association of individual TCRs with disease status, and machine learning. Typing coverage varied by locus: about 629-640 donors for A, B, C, DRB1 and DQB1; under 550 for DQA1; approximately 570 for DPA1; approximately 470 for DPB1. In addition to the first cohort of roughly 700 subjects, a separate validation cohort of around 110 different subjects was used. Around 300 gigabases of sequencing data and tens of millions of unique TCR sequences were included in an early release covering several hundred HLA-typed donors. The study aimed to test whether cataloging public T cell receptors could reveal signatures of past pathogen exposure. HLA typing included class I and class II loci at four-digit resolution. To decide whether each TCR beta V gene segment behaved as functional or pseudogenic, an earlier analysis of approximately 620 of the donors relied on high-throughput TCR beta sequencing. To study patterns of TCR occurrence, a later analysis re-analyzed previously published TCR beta repertoires from 550 to 800 donors and added high-resolution HLA genotyping. The T cell repertoires of 666 subjects were profiled by immunosequencing and related to cytomegalovirus serostatus. Alongside the repertoire data, information on donor age, sex, ethnicity and CMV serostatus was compiled. Several DR-DQ haplotypes were handled as single units for association and clustering because linkage in the cohort was strong. All discovery cohort repertoires had been generated on a single sequencing platform. Of the roughly 400 genotyped donors, roughly 76% were placed in the genetic ancestry cluster associated with self-reported Caucasian donors. Points the paper makes about the study in general: It was suggested by the authors that the approach could potentially be generalized to other disease states and immunological phenotypes. In a later analysis, around 15,000 TCR beta sequences were associated with specific HLA alleles at a false discovery rate of 0.05. The classifier was reported to diagnose cytomegalovirus status with high specificity and sensitivity in both the original and validation cohorts. In a later analysis, TCR association rates were found to vary across HLA loci, with the most associated TCRs seen for DRB1 alleles and the fewest for HLA-C alleles. A few of the identified cytomegalovirus-associated TCR beta chains were confirmed in vitro to be specific for cytomegalovirus antigens. In an earlier analysis of roughly 500 of the donors, most TCR beta V segments appeared in productive rearrangements about 87% or about 30% of the time, broadly matching IMGT annotations. Linkage disequilibrium might explain the correlated functional status among segregating V segments, but an unknown experimental factor could not be excluded. Most CMV-associated TCR beta chains appeared to be HLA-restricted in a later analysis, and the HLA associations seemed to be driven largely by CMV exposure. In this cohort, only TCR beta chains were sequenced, and detectable features were limited by the absence of alpha or paired-chain data. About 17 rarely observed V segments, including chromosome 9 orphons, were excluded from the earlier analysis of some 590 of the donors because counts were too low. HLA typing was unavailable for some donors at each locus, so association tests used only the typed subset. Most TCR sequences were observed very rarely across donors, whereas some public TCRs were present in many individuals. The study gave a list of about 160 TCR beta chains associated with cytomegalovirus. A cluster of highly shared sequence variants was judged likely to be a technical artifact of the sequencing pipeline. Some IMGT-functional V segments, including TRBV6-2 and TRBV6-3, could not be told apart with the 87-base-pair reads, so those segments were excluded. For the cohort, immune exposure information was limited to CMV serostatus. Sequencing depth was assumed to be roughly uniform across donors in the presence/absence analyses, though that assumption may not hold. According to a later analysis, parvovirus B19, influenza, CMV and Epstein-Barr virus appeared linked to several top co-occurrence clusters. A later analysis found that HLA-associated TCR beta chains were more clonally expanded and had lower generation probabilities than equally common non-associated chains. When HLA alleles, especially DR and DQ, strongly co-occurred, TCR associations were difficult to assign to individual alleles. According to a later genetic analysis, donors in an Asian-associated ancestry cluster had fewer N-insertions in productive TCRs than the approximately 650-donor mean. An association between a missense DCLRE1C variant and V-gene and J-gene trimming of TCR beta chains was found in a later genetic analysis and replicated in an independent cohort. A further reported finding was that TCR beta sequences accurately predicted the HLA-A and HLA-B alleles for most subjects in the first cohort.

Counted from cysteine to phenylalanine, this CDR3 has 15 amino acids. Just the 45-base CDR3 DNA is kept, in frame starting at base 1. Trimming removed 5 bases from V and 0 bases from J; the gene matches leave 4 bases unexplained. Taken from the germline V gene, the CDR1 and CDR2 loops are SGHTA and FQGNSA. The cohort comprised some 730 healthy bone marrow donors. At the time of sampling, all cohort members were nominally healthy, though unrecorded immune exposures were likely present. The donor tested CMV seropositive and was one of the 289 seropositive cohort members. Each donor provided a peripheral blood sample, and peripheral blood mononuclear cells were used for TCR beta sequencing. Genomic DNA was extracted from the blood cell samples with the Qiagen DNeasy Blood Extraction Kit. About this clone: This clone's antigen is unknown. No much larger clone is present one base from it, and per-base qualities are unavailable. The same CDR3 arises from other DNA sequences in this sample as well.

To prepare the library, the immunoSEQ multiplex PCR assay was applied. For the multiplex PCR, a mixture combining 60 forward primers for TCR Vbeta segments and 13 reverse primers for TCR Jbeta segments was used. The CDR3 region of rearranged TCR beta genes was amplified from genomic DNA by a multiplex PCR assay. The amplified TCR beta libraries were sequenced on the Illumina HiSeq System as 87-base-pair reads. In the paper's pipeline: Across the 600 to 700 repertoires, a later analysis counted 78 million or so unique TCR beta chains, 9.5 million to 12 million of which were shared by at least two donors. Raw reads were error-corrected and collapsed into unique sequences with a nearest-neighbor algorithm that merged closely related sequences to remove PCR and sequencing errors. To assign V, D and J gene segments, CDR3 sequences were aligned to IMGT reference sequences. For a sequence to be retained, at least a six-nucleotide match to both a V gene segment and a J gene segment was required. A rearrangement was called productive if the CDR3 had no stop codons and remained in frame with V and J, and every other rearrangement was called non-productive. Following IMGT convention, CDR3 was defined as the stretch from the second conserved V-encoded cysteine up to the conserved J-encoded phenylalanine. The earlier analysis of around 640 of the donors excluded sequences that lacked an unambiguous match to a single V gene segment. In an earlier analysis of approximately 590 of the donors, V segments were called functional above 56.7% productive rearrangements and were called segregating when the between-donor standard deviation exceeded 5%. To diagnose cytomegalovirus status from the catalog of TCR beta chain sequences, a statistical classification framework was built. A later analysis assigned V and J genes by comparing TCR nucleotide sequences with IMGT/GENE-DB human TR gene sequences. The TCRdist pipeline was used in a later analysis to assign CDR3 sequences and most-parsimonious VDJ recombination scenarios. In a later analysis, each TCR beta chain was defined by its CDR3 amino acid sequence together with its V-gene family, and reads lacking a unique V-gene family were excluded. In a later analysis, a few hundred highly shared, low-generation-probability nucleotide sequences were removed to address suspected cross-contamination and a sequencing artifact. A later analysis calculated a clonal expansion index for each public chain from normalized within-repertoire ranks of inferred template counts. A later analysis computed generation probabilities with a VDJ recombination model fitted to out-of-frame rearrangements, and checked the results against IGoR. In a later analysis, TCR-TCR, TCR-HLA and TCR-CMV co-occurrence was scored with hypergeometric tests, and a repertoire-size bias correction was applied to TCR pairs. To estimate false discovery rates, a later analysis permuted the HLA or CMV assignments 20 times. In a later analysis, co-occurring TCRs were grouped using DBSCAN, with TCRdist sequence similarity added in when clustering inside HLA-allele-positive subsets. Repertoires with fewer than 30,000 or more than 120,000 public chains were left out of co-occurrence clustering, as were about 5 repertoires with anomalous nucleotide sharing. The table comes from immuneACCESS by way of TCRdb, which keeps in-frame sequences with V and J called. Part of the clones is missing from these tables; in studies checked, under half for an unresolved V gene and the rest for unknown reasons. V, J and clone size derive from that table, while D and trimming were established from the DNA sequence. The sample table records approximately 180,000 clones; over 9.5% of these occur just once. The top ten clonotypes cover less than 8.5% of the sample.

The sequenced sample consisted of PBMCs. This TCR was sampled from a man aged 50 to 60 in good health and CMV-seropositive. The sequence joins TRBV7-2 to TRBJ2-1; TRBD2 aligns with 7 central bases. CDR3 region: CASSRSGVSYNEQFF. The sequenced DNA: TGTGCCAGCAGCCGGAGCGGGGTCTCCTACAATGAGCAGTTCTTC.